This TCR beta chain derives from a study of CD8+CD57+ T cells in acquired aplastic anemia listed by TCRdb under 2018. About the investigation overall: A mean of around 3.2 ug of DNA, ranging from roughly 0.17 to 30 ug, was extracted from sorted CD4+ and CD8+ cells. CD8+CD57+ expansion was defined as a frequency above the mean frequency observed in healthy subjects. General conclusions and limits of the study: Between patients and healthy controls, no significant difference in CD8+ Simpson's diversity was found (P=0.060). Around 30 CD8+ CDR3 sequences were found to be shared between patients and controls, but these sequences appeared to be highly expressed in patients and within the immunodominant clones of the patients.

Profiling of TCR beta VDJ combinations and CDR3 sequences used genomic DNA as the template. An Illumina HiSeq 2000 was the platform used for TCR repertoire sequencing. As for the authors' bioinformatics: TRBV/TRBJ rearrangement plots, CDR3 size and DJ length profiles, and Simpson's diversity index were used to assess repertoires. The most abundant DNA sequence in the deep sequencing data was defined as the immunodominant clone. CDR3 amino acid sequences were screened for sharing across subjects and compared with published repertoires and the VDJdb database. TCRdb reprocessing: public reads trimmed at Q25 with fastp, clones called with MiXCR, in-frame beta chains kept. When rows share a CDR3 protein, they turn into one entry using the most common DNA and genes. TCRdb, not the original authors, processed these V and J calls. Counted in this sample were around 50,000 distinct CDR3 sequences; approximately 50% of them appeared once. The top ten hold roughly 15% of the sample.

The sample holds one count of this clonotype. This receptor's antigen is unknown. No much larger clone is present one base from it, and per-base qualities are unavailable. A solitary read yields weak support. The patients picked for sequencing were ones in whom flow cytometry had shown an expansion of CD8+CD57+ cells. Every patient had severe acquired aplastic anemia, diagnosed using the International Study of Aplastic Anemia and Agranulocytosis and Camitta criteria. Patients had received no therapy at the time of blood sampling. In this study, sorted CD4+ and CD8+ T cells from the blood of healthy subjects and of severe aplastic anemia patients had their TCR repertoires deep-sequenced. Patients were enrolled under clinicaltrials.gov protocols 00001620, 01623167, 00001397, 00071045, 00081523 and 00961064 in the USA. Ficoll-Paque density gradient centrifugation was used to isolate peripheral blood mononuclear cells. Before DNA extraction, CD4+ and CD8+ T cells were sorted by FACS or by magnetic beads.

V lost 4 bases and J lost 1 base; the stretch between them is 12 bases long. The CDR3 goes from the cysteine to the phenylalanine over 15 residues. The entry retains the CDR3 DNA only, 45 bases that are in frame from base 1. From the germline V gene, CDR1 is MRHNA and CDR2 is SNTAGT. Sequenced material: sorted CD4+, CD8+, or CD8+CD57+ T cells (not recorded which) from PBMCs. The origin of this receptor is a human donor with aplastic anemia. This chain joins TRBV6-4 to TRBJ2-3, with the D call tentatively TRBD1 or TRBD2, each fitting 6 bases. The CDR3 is CASSAAEGGTDTQYF. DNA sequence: TGTGCCAGCAGTGCCGCGGAGGGGGGCACAGATACGCAGTATTTT.